The T cell receptor (beta chain) described here comes from a study of cytomegalovirus exposure and HLA in healthy donors. Study overall: Genetic ancestry analysis placed around four fifths of the approximately 390 donors that were genotyped in the Caucasian-associated cluster.

PCR was performed using 60 Vbeta and 13 Jbeta primers. Sequencing was performed with immunoSEQ multiplex PCR; in TCRdb, only in-frame clones are kept and a portion is missing. The profile covers 190,000 or so clones, with roughly 80% appearing a single time and under 0.8% taken by the ten largest. Germline V gives CDR1 SGHRS, CDR2 YFSETQ. CDR3 size: 17 residues. The ends were cut back, 2 bases at V and 1 base at J, with 17 bases in the middle. The receptor's source is a boy under 18 in good health and CMV-seronegative. Sequencing was done on a sample of PBMCs. J is TRBJ2-3 and V is TRBV5-1, with D maybe TRBD1 (6 bases). CDR3: CASSFRWAGDRTDTQYF. Written as DNA, the CDR3 is TGCGCCAGCAGCTTCCGGTGGGCAGGGGATCGCACAGATACGCAGTATTTT.